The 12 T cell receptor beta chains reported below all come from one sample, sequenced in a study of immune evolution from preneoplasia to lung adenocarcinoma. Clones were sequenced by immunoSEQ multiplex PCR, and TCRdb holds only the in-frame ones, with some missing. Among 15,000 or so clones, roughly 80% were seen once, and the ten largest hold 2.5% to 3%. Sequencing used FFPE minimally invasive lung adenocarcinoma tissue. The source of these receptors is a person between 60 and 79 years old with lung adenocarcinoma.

For the CDR3, the DNA is TGTGCCAGCAGCTTATTATTCAGGGGGCGCCGGTATGGCTACACCTTC. This sequence encodes CASSLLFRGRRYGYTF. The chain carries TRBV11-2 and TRBJ1-2, with 8 bases matching TRBD1. The germline V gene has CDR1 SGHAT and CDR2 FQNNGV. Unmatched junction bases numbered 10, after V lost 2 bases and J lost 5 bases. This CDR3 comprises 16 residues.

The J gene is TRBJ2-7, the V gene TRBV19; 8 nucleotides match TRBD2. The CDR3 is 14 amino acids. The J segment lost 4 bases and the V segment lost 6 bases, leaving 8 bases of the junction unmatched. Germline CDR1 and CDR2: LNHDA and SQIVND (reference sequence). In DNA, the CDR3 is TGTGCCAGTAGCGGCCTGAGCGGGAGTTACGAGCAGTACTTC. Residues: CASSGLSGSYEQYF. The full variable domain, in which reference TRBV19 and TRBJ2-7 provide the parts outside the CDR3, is DGGITQSPKYLFRKEGQNVTLSCEQNLNHDAMYWYRQDPGQGLRLIYYSQIVNDFQKGDIAEGYSVSREKKESFPLTVTSAQKNPTAFYLCASSGLSGSYEQYFGPGTRLTVT.

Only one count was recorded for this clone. The CDR3, as DNA: TGTGCCAGCAGCGGCTCGACAGGGCCCCCCTACAATGAGCAGTTCTTC. As protein: CASSGSTGPPYNEQFF. The chain uses TRBV9 and TRBJ2-1; 7 bases fit TRBD1. CDR1 and CDR2 from the germline V gene are SGDLS and YYNGEE. The junction had 8 bases not matched to a gene; V was cut back by 3 bases and J by 2 bases. CDR3 size: 16 residues. The whole variable domain, filled in from reference TRBV9 and TRBJ2-1, reads DSGVTQTPKHLITATGQRVTLRCSPRSGDLSVYWYQQSLDQGLQFLIQYYNGEERAKGNILERFSAQQFPDLHSELNLSSLELGDSALYFCASSGSTGPPYNEQFFGPGTRLTVL.

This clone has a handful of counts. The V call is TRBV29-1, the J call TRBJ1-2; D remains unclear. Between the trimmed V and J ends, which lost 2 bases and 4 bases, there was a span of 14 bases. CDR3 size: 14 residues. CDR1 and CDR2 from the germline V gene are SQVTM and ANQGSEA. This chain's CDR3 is CSVEIDTAIYGYTF. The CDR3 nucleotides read TGCAGCGTTGAAATTGATACAGCCATCTATGGCTACACCTTC.

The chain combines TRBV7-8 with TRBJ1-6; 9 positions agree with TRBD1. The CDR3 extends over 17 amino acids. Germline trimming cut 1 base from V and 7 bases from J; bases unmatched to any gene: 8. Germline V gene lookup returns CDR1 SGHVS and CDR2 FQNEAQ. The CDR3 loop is CASSLGGTGNPNSPLHF. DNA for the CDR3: TGTGCCAGCAGCTTAGGTGGGACAGGGAACCCGAATTCACCCCTCCACTTT.

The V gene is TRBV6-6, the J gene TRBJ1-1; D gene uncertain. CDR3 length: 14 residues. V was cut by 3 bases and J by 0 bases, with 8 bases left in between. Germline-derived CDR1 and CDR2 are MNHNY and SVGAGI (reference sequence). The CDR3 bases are TGTGCCAGCAGTTATAACAGAATGAACACTGAAGCTTTCTTT. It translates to CASSYNRMNTEAFF.

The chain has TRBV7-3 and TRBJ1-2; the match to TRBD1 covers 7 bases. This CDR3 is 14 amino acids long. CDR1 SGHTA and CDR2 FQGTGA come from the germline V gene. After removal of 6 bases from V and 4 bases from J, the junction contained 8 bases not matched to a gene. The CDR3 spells CASRSDGTAYGYTF. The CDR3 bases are TGTGCCAGCAGGTCGGATGGGACAGCCTATGGCTACACCTTC. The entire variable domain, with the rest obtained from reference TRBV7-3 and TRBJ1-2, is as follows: GAGVSQTPSNKVTEKGKYVELRCDPISGHTALYWYRQSLGQGPEFLIYFQGTGAADDSGLPNDRFFAVRPEGSVSTLKIQRTERGDSAVYLCASRSDGTAYGYTFGSGTRLTVV.

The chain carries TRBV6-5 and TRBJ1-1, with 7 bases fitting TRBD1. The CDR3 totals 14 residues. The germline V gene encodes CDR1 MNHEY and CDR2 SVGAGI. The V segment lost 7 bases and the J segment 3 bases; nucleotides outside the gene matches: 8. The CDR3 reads CASIPTGVHTEAFF. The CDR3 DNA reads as TGTGCCAGCATTCCCACAGGGGTACACACTGAAGCTTTCTTT.

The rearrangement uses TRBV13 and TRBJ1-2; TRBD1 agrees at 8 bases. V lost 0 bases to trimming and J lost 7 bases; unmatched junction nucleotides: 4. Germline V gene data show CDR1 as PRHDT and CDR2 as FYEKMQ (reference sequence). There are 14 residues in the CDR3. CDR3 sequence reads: CASSLGTGAFGYTF. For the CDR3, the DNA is TGTGCCAGCAGCTTAGGGACAGGGGCATTTGGCTACACCTTC.

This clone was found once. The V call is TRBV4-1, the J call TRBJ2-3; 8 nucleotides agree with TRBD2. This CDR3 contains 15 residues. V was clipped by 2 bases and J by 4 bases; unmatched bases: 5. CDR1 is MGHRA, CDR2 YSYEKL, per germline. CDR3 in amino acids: CASSQTGGAADTQYF. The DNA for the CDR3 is TGCGCCAGCAGCCAAACCGGGGGGGCCGCAGATACGCAGTATTTT.

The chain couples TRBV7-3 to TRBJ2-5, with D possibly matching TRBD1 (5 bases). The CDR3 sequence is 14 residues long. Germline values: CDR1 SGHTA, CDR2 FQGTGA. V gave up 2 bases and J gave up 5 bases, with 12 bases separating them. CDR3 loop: CASSLVAGWETQYF. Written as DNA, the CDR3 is TGTGCCAGCAGCTTAGTGGCAGGGTGGGAGACCCAGTACTTC.

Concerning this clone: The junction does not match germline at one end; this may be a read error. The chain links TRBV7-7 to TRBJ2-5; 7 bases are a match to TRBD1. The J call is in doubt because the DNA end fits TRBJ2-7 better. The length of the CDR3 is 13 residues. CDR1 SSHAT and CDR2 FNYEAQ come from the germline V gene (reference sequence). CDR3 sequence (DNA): TGTGCTAGCAGCAGGGACAGTTCCTACGAGCAGTACTTC. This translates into CASSRDSSYEQYF.